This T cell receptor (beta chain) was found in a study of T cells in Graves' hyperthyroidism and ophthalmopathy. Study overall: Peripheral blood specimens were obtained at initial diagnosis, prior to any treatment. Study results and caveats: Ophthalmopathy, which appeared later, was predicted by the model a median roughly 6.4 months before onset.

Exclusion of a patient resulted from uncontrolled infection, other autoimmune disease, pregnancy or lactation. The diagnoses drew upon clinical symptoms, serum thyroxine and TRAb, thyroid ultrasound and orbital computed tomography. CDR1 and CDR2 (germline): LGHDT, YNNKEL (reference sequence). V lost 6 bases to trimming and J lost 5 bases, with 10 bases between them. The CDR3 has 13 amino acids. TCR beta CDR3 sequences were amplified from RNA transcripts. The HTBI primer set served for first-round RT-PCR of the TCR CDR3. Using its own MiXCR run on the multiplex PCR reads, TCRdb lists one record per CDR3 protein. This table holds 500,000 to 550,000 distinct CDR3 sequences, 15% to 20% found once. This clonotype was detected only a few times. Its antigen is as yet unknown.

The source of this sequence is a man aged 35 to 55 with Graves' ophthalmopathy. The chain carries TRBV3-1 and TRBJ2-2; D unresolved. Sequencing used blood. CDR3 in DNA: TGTGCCAGCAGTCAATGGCAAACCGGGGAGCTGTTTTTT. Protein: CASSQWQTGELFF.